This TCR beta chain was captured in a study of T cell responses to AZD1222 COVID-19 vaccine. CDR3 length equals 17 residues. V was clipped by 4 bases and J by 2 bases; unmatched bases: 10. CDR1 and CDR2 from the germline V gene are SQVTM and ANQGSEA. Repertoires were generated with immunoSEQ multiplex PCR, while TCRdb's copy carries only in-frame clones and drops some. The data show 200,000 to 250,000 clones, roughly 94% seen once. Of note for this clone: Its antigen remains unknown.

General study results and limits: The sample set comprised mostly white British donors with more females, and clonal diversity was possibly underestimated. Unmutated variant regions are reportedly targeted by nearly half of spike-specific TCRs. Dominant at 160-218 and 743-854, vaccine-associated CD4 TCRs also spanned spike.

The gene calls are TRBV29-1 and TRBJ2-1; 11 nucleotides agree with TRBD2. The sample was peripheral blood, taken 28 days after the second dose of the MenACWY control vaccine. This sequence was found in an adult who received the MenACWY meningococcal vaccine as a control. CDR3 residues: CSVVIAGGPAPYNEQFF. Here the CDR3 DNA reads TGCAGCGTTGTAATAGCGGGAGGGCCGGCGCCCTACAATGAGCAGTTCTTC.